Reported below is one TCR beta chain. Its specificity is unknown. This sample stems from a study of T cells in Graves' hyperthyroidism and ophthalmopathy. Study-wide results and limits: Most thyroid clonotypes expanded above 0.001 appeared in blood too.

A NOSPECS grade of at least 4, a Clinical Activity Score of at least 3 and duration under 3 months were recorded in ophthalmopathy patients. Reasons for excluding patients were uncontrolled infection, other autoimmune disease, pregnancy or lactation. Each 10 ml fresh peripheral blood draw supplied the PBMCs. TCR beta CDR3 region amplification was performed from RNA transcripts. HTBI primers were the set used in a first-round RT-PCR of the TCR CDR3. TCRdb re-called the multiplex PCR reads with MiXCR, one entry per CDR3 protein. The table lists about 400,000 distinct CDR3 sequences, roughly 13% of them singletons. The source of this sequence is a middle-aged man with Graves' ophthalmopathy. The sample was blood.

The CDR3 DNA reads TGTGCCAGTAGTACCCTACCTCCCAGACTGACAATCGGCACAGATACGCAGTATTTT. Amino acids: CASSTLPPRLTIGTDTQYF. The chain couples TRBV19 to TRBJ2-3; D is undetermined. This CDR3 has 19 amino acids. Trimming pared 4 bases from V and 1 base from J, leaving 24 bases between. From germline, CDR1 is LNHDA and CDR2 SQIVND (reference sequence).